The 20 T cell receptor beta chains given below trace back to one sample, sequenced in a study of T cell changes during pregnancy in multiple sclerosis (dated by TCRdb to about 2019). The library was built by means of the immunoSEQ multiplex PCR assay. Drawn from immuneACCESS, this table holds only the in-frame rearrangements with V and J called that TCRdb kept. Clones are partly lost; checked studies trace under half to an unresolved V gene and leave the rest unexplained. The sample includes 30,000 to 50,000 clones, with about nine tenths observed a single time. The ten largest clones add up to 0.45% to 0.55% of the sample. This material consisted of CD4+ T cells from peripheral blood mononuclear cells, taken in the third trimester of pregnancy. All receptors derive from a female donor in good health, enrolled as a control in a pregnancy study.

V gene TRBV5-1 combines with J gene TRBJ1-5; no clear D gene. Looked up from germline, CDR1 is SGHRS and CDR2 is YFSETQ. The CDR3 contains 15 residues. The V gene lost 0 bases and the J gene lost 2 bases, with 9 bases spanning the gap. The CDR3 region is CASSLDGLRNQPQHF. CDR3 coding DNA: TGCGCCAGCAGCTTGGATGGGCTTCGCAATCAGCCCCAGCATTTT.

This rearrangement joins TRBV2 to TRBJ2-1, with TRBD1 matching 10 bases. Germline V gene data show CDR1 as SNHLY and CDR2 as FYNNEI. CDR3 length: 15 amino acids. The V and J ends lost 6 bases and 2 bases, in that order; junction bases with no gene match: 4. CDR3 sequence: CASRAGTGAYNEQFF. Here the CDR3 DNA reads TGTGCCAGCAGGGCCGGGACAGGGGCCTACAATGAGCAGTTCTTC. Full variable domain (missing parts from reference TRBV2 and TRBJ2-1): EPEVTQTPSHQVTQMGQEVILRCVPISNHLYFYWYRQILGQKVEFLVSFYNNEISEKSEIFDDQFSVERPDGSNFTLKIRSTKLEDSAMYFCASRAGTGAYNEQFFGPGTRLTVL.

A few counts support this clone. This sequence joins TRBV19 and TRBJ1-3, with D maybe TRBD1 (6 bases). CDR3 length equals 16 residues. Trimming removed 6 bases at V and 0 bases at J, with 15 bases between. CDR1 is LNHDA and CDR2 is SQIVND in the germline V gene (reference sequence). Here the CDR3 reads CASRLTGTVSGNTIYF. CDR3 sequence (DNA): TGTGCCAGTAGATTGACAGGTACTGTCTCTGGAAACACCATATATTTT.

This CDR3 is CAWAGGPKETQYF. The DNA of the CDR3 is TGTGCCTGGGCCGGGGGGCCGAAAGAGACCCAGTACTTC. The chain couples TRBV30 to TRBJ2-5, with D possibly TRBD2 on 7 matching bases. From germline, CDR1 is GTSNPN and CDR2 SVGIG (reference sequence). With 5 bases removed from V and 3 bases from J, the gap between germline ends came to 13 bases. The CDR3 is 13 amino acids. Looking up the rest from reference TRBV30 and TRBJ2-5 gives the full variable domain: SQTIHQWPATLVQPVGSPLSLECTVEGTSNPNLYWYRQAAGRGLQLLFYSVGIGQISSEVPQNLSASRPQDRQFILSSKKLLLSDSGFYLCAWAGGPKETQYFGPGTRLLVL.

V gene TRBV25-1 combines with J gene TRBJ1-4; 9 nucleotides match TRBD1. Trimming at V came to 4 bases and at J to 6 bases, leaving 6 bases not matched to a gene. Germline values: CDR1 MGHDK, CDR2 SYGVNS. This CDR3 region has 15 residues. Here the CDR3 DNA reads TGTGCCAGCAGTGCTAAGGGACAGGGTTATGAAAAACTGTTTTTT. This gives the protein CASSAKGQGYEKLFF.

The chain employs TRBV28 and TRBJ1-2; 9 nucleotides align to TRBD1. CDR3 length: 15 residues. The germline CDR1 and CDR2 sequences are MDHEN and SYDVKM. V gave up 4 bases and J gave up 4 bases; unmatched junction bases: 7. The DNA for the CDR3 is TGTGCCAGCAGTTCACAGGGGGCAGGGGTCTATGGCTACACCTTC. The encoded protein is CASSSQGAGVYGYTF.

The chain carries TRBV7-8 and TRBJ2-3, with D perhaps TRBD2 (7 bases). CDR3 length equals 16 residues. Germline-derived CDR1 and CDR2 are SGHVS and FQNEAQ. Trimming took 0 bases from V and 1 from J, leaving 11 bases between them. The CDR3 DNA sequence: TGTGCCAGCAGCTTAGCGGGGGGGGCCGGCACAGATACGCAGTATTTT. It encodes CASSLAGGAGTDTQYF.

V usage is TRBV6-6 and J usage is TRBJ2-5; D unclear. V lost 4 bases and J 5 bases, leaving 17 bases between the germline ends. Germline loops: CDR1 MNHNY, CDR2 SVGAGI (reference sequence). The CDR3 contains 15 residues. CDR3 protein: CASSLILPGDETQYF. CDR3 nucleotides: TGTGCCAGCAGTTTAATCCTTCCAGGCGACGAGACCCAGTACTTC.

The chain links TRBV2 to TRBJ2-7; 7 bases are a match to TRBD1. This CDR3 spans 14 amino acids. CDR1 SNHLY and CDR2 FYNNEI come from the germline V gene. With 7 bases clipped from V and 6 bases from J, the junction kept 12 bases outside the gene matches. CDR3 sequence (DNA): TGTGCCAGCAACCCACGCACAGGGGCAGTCGAGCAGTACTTC. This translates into CASNPRTGAVEQYF.

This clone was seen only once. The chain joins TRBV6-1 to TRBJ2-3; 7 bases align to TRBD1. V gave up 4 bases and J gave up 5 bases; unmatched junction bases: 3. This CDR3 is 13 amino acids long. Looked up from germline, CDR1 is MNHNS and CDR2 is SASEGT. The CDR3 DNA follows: TGTGCCAGCAGTGGACAGGGAATAGATACGCAGTATTTT. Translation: CASSGQGIDTQYF.

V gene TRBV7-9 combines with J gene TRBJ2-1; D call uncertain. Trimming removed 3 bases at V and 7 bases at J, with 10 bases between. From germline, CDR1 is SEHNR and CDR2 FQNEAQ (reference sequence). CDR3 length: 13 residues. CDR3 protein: CASSFLTWNEQFF. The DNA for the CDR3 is TGTGCCAGCAGCTTTCTAACGTGGAATGAGCAGTTCTTC.

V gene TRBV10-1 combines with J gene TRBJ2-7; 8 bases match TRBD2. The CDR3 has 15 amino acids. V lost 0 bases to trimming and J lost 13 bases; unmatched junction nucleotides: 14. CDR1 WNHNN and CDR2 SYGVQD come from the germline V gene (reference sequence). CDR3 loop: CASSESGAAGGLLYF. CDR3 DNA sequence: TGCGCCAGCAGTGAGTCGGGGGCGGCGGGGGGCCTCCTTTACTTC.

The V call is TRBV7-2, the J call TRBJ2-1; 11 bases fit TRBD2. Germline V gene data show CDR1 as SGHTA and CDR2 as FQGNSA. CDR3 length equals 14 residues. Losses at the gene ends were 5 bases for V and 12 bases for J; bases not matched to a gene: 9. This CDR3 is CASSPLLAGAPQFF. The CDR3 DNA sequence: TGTGCCAGCAGCCCCTTACTAGCGGGAGCACCGCAGTTCTTC.

CDR3 loop: CASSGVTGADEKLFF. In DNA, the CDR3 is TGTGCCAGCAGTGGGGTGACAGGGGCCGATGAAAAACTGTTTTTT. The gene calls are TRBV2 and TRBJ1-4, with 8 bases that match TRBD1. This CDR3 comprises 15 residues. The germline V gene has CDR1 SNHLY and CDR2 FYNNEI. V dropped 4 bases and J dropped 6; count of bases not matched to a gene: 7.

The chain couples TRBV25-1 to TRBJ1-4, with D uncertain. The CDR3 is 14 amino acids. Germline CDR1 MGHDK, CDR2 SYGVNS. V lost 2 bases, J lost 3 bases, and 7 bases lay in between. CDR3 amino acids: CASSEPGANEKLFF. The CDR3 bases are TGTGCCAGCAGTGAACCCGGAGCTAATGAAAAACTGTTTTTT. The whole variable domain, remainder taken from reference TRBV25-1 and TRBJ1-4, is EADIYQTPRYLVIGTGKKITLECSQTMGHDKMYWYQQDPGMELHLIHYSYGVNSTEKGDLSSESTVSRIRTEHFPLTLESARPSHTSQYLCASSEPGANEKLFFGSGTQLSVL.

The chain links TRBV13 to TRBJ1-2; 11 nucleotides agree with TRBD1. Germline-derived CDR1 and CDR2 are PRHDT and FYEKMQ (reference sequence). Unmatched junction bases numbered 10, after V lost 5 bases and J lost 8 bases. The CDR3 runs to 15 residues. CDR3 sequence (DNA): TGTGCCAGCAGCCCATGGACAGGGGGCGCGGTCGGCTACACCTTC. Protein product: CASSPWTGGAVGYTF.

Here the CDR3 DNA reads TGTGCCAGCAGTTTATCGTTTACCGGGACAATAGAAAAACTGTTTTTT. It is translated as CASSLSFTGTIEKLFF. The V and J genes are TRBV27 and TRBJ1-4; TRBD1 is a possible D gene (6 bases). Germline V lookup: CDR1 MNHEY, CDR2 SMNVEV (reference sequence). The V end was cut by 0 bases, the J end by 8 bases, with 16 bases between. This CDR3 is built from 16 residues. Full variable domain (missing parts from reference TRBV27 and TRBJ1-4): EAQVTQNPRYLITVTGKKLTVTCSQNMNHEYMSWYRQDPGLGLRQIYYSMNVEVTDKGDVPEGYKVSRKEKRNFPLILESPSPNQTSLYFCASSLSFTGTIEKLFFGSGTQLSVL.

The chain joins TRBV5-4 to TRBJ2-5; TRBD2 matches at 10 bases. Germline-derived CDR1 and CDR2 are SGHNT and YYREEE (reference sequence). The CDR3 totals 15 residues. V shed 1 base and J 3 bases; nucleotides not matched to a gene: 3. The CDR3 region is CASSLYLAGEETQYF. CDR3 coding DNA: TGTGCCAGCAGCTTGTATCTAGCGGGAGAAGAGACCCAGTACTTC.

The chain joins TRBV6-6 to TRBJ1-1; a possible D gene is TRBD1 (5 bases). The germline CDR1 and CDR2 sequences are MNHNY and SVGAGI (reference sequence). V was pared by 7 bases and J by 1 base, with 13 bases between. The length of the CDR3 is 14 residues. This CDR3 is CASNWGLENTEAFF. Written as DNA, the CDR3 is TGTGCCAGCAATTGGGGACTGGAGAACACTGAAGCTTTCTTT.

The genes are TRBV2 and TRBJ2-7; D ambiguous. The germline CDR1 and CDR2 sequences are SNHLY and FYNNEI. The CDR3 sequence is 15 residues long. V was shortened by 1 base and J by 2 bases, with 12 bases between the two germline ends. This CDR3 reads CASSEDLVRTYEQYF. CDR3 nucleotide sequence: TGTGCCAGCAGTGAAGATCTAGTTCGGACCTACGAGCAGTACTTC.